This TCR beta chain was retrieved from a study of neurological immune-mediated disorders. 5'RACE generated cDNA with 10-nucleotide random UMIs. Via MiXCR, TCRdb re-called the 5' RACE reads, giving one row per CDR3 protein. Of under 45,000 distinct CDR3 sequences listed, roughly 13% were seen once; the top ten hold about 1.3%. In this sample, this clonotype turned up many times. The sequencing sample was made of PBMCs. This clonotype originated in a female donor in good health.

CDR3 protein: CASSRKWDTAHSGNTIYF. Written as DNA, the CDR3 is TGTGCCAGCAGCCGAAAATGGGACACCGCCCACTCTGGAAACACCATATATTTT. The J gene is TRBJ1-3, the V gene TRBV3-1; D is perhaps TRBD1 (6 bases). Between the trimmed V and J ends, which lost 4 bases and 0 bases, there was a span of 19 bases. CDR1 and CDR2 from the germline V gene are LGHDT and YNNKEL (reference sequence). The CDR3 totals 18 residues.